This TCR beta chain is drawn from a study of T cell responses to AZD1222 COVID-19 vaccine (dated by TCRdb to 2020 to 2023). Looking at the study overall: AZD1222 recipients whose second dose came at about 4 weeks and those whose second dose came at about 12 weeks were combined into one group, since spike-specific TCR depth and breadth did not differ between the two schedules. Trial participants were enrolled by age into subgroups of 18-55, 56-69 and 70-plus years, and around 150, 29 and 61 TCR-sequenced participants, respectively, were included in these subgroups. TCR sequencing was performed for about 240 trial participants, of whom 207 were given two doses of AZD1222 and around 26 were given two doses of MenACWY control vaccine.

Measured from the cysteine to the phenylalanine, the CDR3 is 14 residues long. This entry keeps only the CDR3 DNA: 42 bases, framed from base 1. CDR1 and CDR2, looked up from the germline V gene, are KGHSH and LQKENI. V sheds 3 bases and J sheds 12 bases, leaving 18 bases between their ends. The time point label on this specimen signifies: baseline before first vaccination. Samples from vaccinated people were obtained from the UK trials COV001 and COV002, which included a single-blind randomized controlled phase 2/3 trial of AZD1222 (ChAdOx1 nCoV-19) in healthy adults. For TCRbeta chain sequencing, PBMC samples from trial participants were taken at day 0 and at day 28 after the second dose. With respect to this clone: Its target antigen remains unknown. It has no much larger one-base neighbor in the sample; base qualities were not kept.

General findings and caveats noted by the study authors: Most participants were white British and females outnumbered males, and the authors suggested that clonal diversity may have been underestimated. Conclusions about previously exposed vaccinees were limited because only six AZD1222 recipients were SARS-CoV-2 seropositive at baseline. After two AZD1222 doses, spike-specific TCR breadth and depth were significantly higher than at day 0 and than in MenACWY recipients. The whole spike protein was spanned by vaccine-associated CD4 TCRs, and dominant responses were seen in regions 160-218 and 743-854. In the small 56-69-year group, the increase in depth fell short of significance, most likely because of low power. Reportedly, close to half of the unique spike-specific TCRs recognized epitopes lying outside the regions that are mutated in the B.1.351 and B.1.1.7 variants. Because no day 14 peak-response samples were available, the repertoires could be characterized only after the peak T cell response.

The CDR3 regions of human TCRbeta chains were analyzed by immunosequencing. The study's processing was this. TCRs in the repertoires were matched against a reference library of SARS-CoV-2-specific TCRs that had been generated with the MIRA antigen-specificity platform. Breadth meant the fraction of unique TCRs that were SARS-CoV-2-associated, whereas depth meant the fraction of total T cells that were SARS-CoV-2-associated. Using the MIRA data, every spike-specific TCR was mapped to the spike region that the TCR reacted to and assigned to either a CD4 or a CD8 class. Log10-transformed breadth and depth values were compared by one-way ANOVA with Sidak's multiple comparisons tests. TCRdb retrieved this table from immuneACCESS and kept in-frame rearrangements only. Not all clones are present; in checked studies, unresolved V genes account for under half, and no reason is known for the remainder. That table supplies the V and J calls and clone size; D and trimming were determined from the DNA. The sample data list 55,000 to 90,000 clones, and roughly 89% of these were observed just once. The ten largest clones add up to more than 8.5% of the sample.

The receptor chain draws on TRBV18 and TRBJ2-1, with no reliable assignment of the D segment. The sequence came from an adult in good health. Sequenced material: peripheral blood, taken on day 0 of AZD1222 vaccination. The nucleotides read TGTGCCAGCTCACCGGGAACACTCCCAAAGGGGCAGTTCTTC. It specifies CASSPGTLPKGQFF.